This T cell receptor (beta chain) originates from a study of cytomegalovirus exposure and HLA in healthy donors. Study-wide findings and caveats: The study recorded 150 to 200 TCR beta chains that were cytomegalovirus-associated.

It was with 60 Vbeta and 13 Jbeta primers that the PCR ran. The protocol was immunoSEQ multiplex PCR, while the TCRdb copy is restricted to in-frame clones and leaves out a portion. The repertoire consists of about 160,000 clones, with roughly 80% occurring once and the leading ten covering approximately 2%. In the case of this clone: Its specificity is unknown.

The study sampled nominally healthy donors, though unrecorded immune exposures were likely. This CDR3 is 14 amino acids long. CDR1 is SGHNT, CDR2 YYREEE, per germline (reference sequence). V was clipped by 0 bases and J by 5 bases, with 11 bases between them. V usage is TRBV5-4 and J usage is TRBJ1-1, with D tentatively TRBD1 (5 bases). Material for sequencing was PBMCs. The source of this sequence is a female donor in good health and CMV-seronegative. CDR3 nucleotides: TGTGCCAGCAGCTTGGACCAGGGCCGAACTGAAGCTTTCTTT. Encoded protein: CASSLDQGRTEAFF.